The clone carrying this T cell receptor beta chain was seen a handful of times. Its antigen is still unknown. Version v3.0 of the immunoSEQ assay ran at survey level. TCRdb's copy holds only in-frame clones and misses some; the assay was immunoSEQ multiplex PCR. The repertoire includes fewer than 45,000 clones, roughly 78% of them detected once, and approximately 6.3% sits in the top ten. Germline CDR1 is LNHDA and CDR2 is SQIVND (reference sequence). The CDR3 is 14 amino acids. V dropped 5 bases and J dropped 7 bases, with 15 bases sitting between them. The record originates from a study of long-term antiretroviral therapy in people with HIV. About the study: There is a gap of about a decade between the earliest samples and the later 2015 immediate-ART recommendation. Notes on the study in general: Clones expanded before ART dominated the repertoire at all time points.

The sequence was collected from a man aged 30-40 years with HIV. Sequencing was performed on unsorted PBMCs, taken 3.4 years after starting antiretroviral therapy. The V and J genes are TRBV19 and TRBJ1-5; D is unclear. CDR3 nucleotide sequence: TGTGCCAGTAGTCAAGGGAGTCGGAGGCAGCCCCAGCATTTT. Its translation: CASSQGSRRQPQHF.